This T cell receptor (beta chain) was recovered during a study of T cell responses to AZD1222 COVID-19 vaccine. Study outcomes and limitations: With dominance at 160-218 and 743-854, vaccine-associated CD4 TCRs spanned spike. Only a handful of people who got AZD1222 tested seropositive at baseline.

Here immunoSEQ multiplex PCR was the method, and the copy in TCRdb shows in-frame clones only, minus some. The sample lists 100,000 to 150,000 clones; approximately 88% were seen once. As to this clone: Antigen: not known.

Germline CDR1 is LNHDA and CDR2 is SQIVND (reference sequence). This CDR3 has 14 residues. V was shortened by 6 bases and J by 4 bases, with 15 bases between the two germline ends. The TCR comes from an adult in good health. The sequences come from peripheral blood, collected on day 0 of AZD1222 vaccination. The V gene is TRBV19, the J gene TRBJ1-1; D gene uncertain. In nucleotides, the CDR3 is TGTGCCAGTAGGATCCAACTAGGGAGCACTGAAGCTTTCTTT. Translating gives CASRIQLGSTEAFF.